The sequence of this T cell receptor (beta chain) was determined in a study of blood T cell repertoires in COVID-19. The wider study: There were acute and convalescent COVID-19 samples, and they came from the United States, Italy and Spain.

V was shortened by 6 bases and J by 1 base, with 14 bases between the two germline ends. Germline V gene data show CDR1 as MNHEY and CDR2 as SMNVEV (reference sequence). This CDR3 has 15 amino acids. In the authors' workflow: It was from reference gene primer amplification that nucleated cell counts were estimated. The data were produced by immunoSEQ multiplex PCR, yet TCRdb's version contains in-frame clones alone and is incomplete. V, J and clone size are taken as reported in that table, and D and trimming were inferred from the DNA itself. The repertoire holds more than 110,000 clones, with roughly 79% as singletons.

The origin of this receptor is a woman aged 50 to 65 who had recovered from COVID-19. The sequencing sample was made of PBMCs or T cells enriched from blood (not recorded which). The chain uses TRBV27 and TRBJ2-3, with D possibly matching TRBD1 (5 bases). CDR3 amino acids: CASSKGLMGTDTQYF. The CDR3 nucleotides are TGTGCCAGCAGCAAGGGGCTGATGGGCACAGATACGCAGTATTTT.